The 10 T cell receptor beta chains below all came from one sample that was sequenced in a study of blood T cell repertoires in COVID-19. The repertoire was sequenced with immunoSEQ multiplex PCR; TCRdb's copy has only in-frame clones and lacks some. The sample records about 190,000 clones, roughly 83% being singletons. Sample: PBMCs or T cells enriched from blood (not recorded which). These receptors all come from a woman in her twenties or thirties who had recovered from COVID-19.

The chain couples TRBV6-5 to TRBJ1-3; the D gene is possibly TRBD1 (6 bases). The CDR3 runs to 15 residues. CDR1 and CDR2 from the germline V gene are MNHEY and SVGAGI. V lost 0 bases and J lost 4, with 10 bases in between. The DNA for the CDR3 is TGTGCCAGCAGTTACTCGAGAACAGGGGGAAACACCATATATTTT. This encodes CASSYSRTGGNTIYF.

CDR3 loop: CASSLGTGGSYEQYV. The CDR3 DNA follows: TGTGCCAGCTCACTTGGGACAGGGGGTTCCTACGAGCAGTACGTC. This rearrangement joins TRBV18 to TRBJ2-7; the match to TRBD1 covers 11 bases. V was clipped by 4 bases and J by 1 base; unmatched bases: 3. This CDR3 has 15 residues. CDR1 is KGHSH and CDR2 is LQKENI in the germline V gene.

The rearrangement joins TRBV13 to TRBJ2-2, with TRBD2 matching 8 bases. This CDR3 is 16 amino acids long. Losses at the gene ends were 5 bases for V and 3 bases for J; bases not matched to a gene: 8. The germline CDR1 and CDR2 sequences are PRHDT and FYEKMQ (reference sequence). DNA of the CDR3: TGTGCCAGCAGCCCACCGGGAGGGGGGGACACCGGGGAGCTGTTTTTT. Protein: CASSPPGGGDTGELFF.

V usage is TRBV2 and J usage is TRBJ2-7; TRBD2 matches 9 bases. This CDR3 region has 13 residues. With 6 bases clipped from V and 4 bases from J, the junction kept 4 bases outside the gene matches. Germline CDR1 reads SNHLY; CDR2 reads FYNNEI. The CDR3 here is CASRGSGGYEQYV. CDR3 coding DNA: TGTGCCAGCAGGGGTAGCGGGGGTTACGAGCAGTACGTC.

This clone was seen once. The gene calls are TRBV21-1 and TRBJ1-3; the listed D gene, TRBD1, was not tested against the DNA. TRBV21-1 is designated a pseudogene. The CDR3 has 17 residues. The CDR3 nucleotides read TGTGCCAGCAGCAAATTCAGACAGGGGCGGTCTGGAAACACCATATATTTT. Translation: CASSKFRQGRSGNTIYF.

This clone has ten or more counts. The genes are TRBV12-3 or TRBV12-4 and TRBJ1-1; TRBD1 matches 7 bases. J was trimmed by 5 bases and V by 4 bases; bases with no gene match: 4. CDR3 size: 13 residues. The CDR3 loop is CASSSAGGTEAFF. The CDR3, as DNA: TGTGCCAGCAGTTCGGCAGGGGGAACTGAAGCTTTCTTT.

The V and J genes are TRBV30 and TRBJ2-2, with 8 bases lining up with TRBD2. The CDR3 loop spans 20 amino acids. The V gene's germline CDR1 is GTSNPN and CDR2 SVGIG (reference sequence). The V and J ends lost 1 base and 0 bases, in that order; junction bases with no gene match: 16. The CDR3 region is CAWSGIWTAGAPPNTGELFF. CDR3 DNA sequence: TGTGCCTGGAGTGGGATTTGGACAGCGGGAGCACCCCCGAACACCGGGGAGCTGTTTTTT.

The chain joins TRBV28 to TRBJ1-5, with a weak D call TRBD1 (6 bases). CDR3 length: 16 residues. Germline V CDR1 and CDR2: MDHEN, SYDVKM. V lost 3 bases, J lost 1 base, and 13 bases lay in between. CDR3 region: CASSFSGTPSNQPQHF. CDR3 DNA sequence: TGTGCCAGCAGTTTTTCCGGGACACCCAGCAATCAGCCCCAGCATTTT. The complete variable domain, with remaining parts taken from reference TRBV28 and TRBJ1-5, reads DVKVTQSSRYLVKRTGEKVFLECVQDMDHENMFWYRQDPGLGLRLIYFSYDVKMKEKGDIPEGYSVSREKKERFSLILESASTNQTSMYLCASSFSGTPSNQPQHFGDGTRLSIL.

This chain uses TRBV4-1 with TRBJ1-1; 7 bases fit TRBD1. V dropped 1 base and J dropped 5; count of bases not matched to a gene: 4. Germline CDR1 and CDR2: MGHRA and YSYEKL. This CDR3 contains 14 residues. The DNA of the CDR3 is TGCGCCAGCAGCCAAGCGGCAGGGGGGACTGAAGCTTTCTTT. It translates to CASSQAAGGTEAFF.

The rearrangement uses TRBV2 and TRBJ1-4; TRBD1 agrees at 7 bases. This CDR3 region has 14 residues. Unmatched junction bases numbered 14, after V lost 11 bases and J lost 8 bases. The germline gives CDR1 SNHLY, CDR2 FYNNEI. Here the CDR3 DNA reads TGTGCCGGGGCCATTAACAGGGGTCGGGAAAAACTGTTTTTT. Protein: CAGAINRGREKLFF. The full variable domain, in which reference TRBV2 and TRBJ1-4 provide the parts outside the CDR3, is EPEVTQTPSHQVTQMGQEVILRCVPISNHLYFYWYRQILGQKVEFLVSFYNNEISEKSEIFDDQFSVERPDGSNFTLKIRSTKLEDSAMYFCAGAINRGREKLFFGSGTQLSVL.